The clone carrying this T cell receptor (beta chain) has a handful of counts. Its cognate antigen is unknown. TCRdb redid the calling of the 5' RACE reads with MiXCR, one entry per CDR3 protein. Of about 200,000 distinct CDR3 sequences in the sample, 9.5% to 10% were seen once. CDR3 length: 14 residues. CDR1 is MDHEN and CDR2 is SYDVKM in the germline V gene. V lost 5 bases, J lost 3 bases, and 5 bases stayed unmatched. The data were obtained in a study of T-cell memory formation after mild COVID-19. Study-level background: TCR clusters were mostly donor specific. Regarding the study as a whole: The main location of contracting CD4+ clones was CM and EM, and that of contracting CD8+ clones was EMRA. Within pre-infection memory, some responding clones were found, suggesting cross-reactive memory joined.

Material for sequencing was PBMCs or a T cell subset sorted from them (not recorded which). The TCR was taken from a man younger than 35 who had mild COVID-19 (a few samples of this study predate the infection). Cell type and time point are not known. V is TRBV28 and J is TRBJ2-7; 9 bases line up with TRBD1. The CDR3 DNA follows: TGTGCCAGCAGTAGCTGGGGACAGGGCTACGAGCAGTACGTC. Translating gives CASSSWGQGYEQYV.